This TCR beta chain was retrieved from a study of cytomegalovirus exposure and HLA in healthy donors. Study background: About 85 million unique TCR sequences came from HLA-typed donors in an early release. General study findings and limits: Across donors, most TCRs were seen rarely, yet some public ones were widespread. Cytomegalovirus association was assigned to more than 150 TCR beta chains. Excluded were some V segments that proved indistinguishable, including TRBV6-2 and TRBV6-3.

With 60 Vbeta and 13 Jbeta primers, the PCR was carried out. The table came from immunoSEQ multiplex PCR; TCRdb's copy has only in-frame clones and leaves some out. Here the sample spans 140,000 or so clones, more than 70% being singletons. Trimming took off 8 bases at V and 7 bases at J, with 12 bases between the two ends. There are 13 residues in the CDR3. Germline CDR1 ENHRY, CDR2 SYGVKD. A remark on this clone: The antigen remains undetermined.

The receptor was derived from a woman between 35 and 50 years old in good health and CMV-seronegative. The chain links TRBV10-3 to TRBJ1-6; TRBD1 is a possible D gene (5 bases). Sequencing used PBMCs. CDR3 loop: CAISAGLNSPLHF. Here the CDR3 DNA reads TGTGCCATCTCGGCAGGGTTGAATTCACCCCTCCACTTT.